This TCR beta chain was sequenced for a study of human T cells and chemical hapten exposure. Study as a whole: Yields of TCR per sample differed, chiefly owing to small differences in pooled library volume.

There are 14 residues in the CDR3. The J segment lost 5 bases and the V segment lost 7 bases, leaving 9 bases of the junction unmatched. Germline CDR1 is MNHEY and CDR2 is SVGEGT. Time point denoted: patch test 3, about 24 weeks after DPC sensitization. As to treatment: therapeutic diphenylcyclopropenone sensitization with weekly scalp DPC. This clonotype is a singleton in its sample. Its antigen is unidentified. TCRdb fed the RACE reads into MiXCR, producing one record per CDR3 protein. The sample carries under 200,000 distinct CDR3 sequences, 25% to 35% recorded once. Study-level points and caveats: TCRs exceeding a frequency of 1 in 1000 stayed unchanged under DPC sensitization. There were significantly more large CDR3 similarity clusters among expanded TCRs than among controls.

The chain combines TRBV6-2 or TRBV6-3 with TRBJ2-5, with 8 bases lining up with TRBD1. This TCR derives from a woman aged 18 to 35 with alopecia areata. Some clones in this sample may be carry-over from other donors' samples. The sequencing here drew on whole blood, taken in connection with sensitization to the hapten diphenylcyclopropenone (DPC). The CDR3 loop reads CASIQTGAGETQYF. As DNA, the CDR3 is TGTGCCAGCATCCAGACAGGGGCTGGGGAGACCCAGTACTTC.